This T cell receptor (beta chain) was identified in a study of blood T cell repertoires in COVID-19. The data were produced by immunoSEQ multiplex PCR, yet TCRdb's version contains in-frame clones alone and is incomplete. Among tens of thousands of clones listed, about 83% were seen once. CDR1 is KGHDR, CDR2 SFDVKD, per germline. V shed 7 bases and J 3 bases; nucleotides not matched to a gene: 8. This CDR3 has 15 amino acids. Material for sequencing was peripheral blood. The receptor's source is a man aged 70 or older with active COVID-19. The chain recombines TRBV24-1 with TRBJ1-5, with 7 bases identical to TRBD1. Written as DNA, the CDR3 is TGTGCCACCAGCGCAACAGGGGCTATCAATCAGCCCCAGCATTTT. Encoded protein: CATSATGAINQPQHF.